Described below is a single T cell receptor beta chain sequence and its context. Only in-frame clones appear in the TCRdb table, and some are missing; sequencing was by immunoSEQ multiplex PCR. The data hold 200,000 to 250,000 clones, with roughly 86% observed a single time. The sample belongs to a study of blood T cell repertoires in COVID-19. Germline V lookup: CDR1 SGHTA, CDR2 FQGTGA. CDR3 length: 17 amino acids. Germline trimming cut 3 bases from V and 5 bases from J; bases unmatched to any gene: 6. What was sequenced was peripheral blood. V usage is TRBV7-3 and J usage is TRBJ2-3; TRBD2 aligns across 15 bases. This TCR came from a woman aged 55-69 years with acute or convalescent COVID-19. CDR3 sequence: CASSFRTSGGAGDTQYF. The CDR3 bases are TGTGCCAGCAGCTTCCGGACTAGCGGGGGGGCTGGAGATACGCAGTATTTT.